This record concerns one TCR beta chain sequence. Its antigen is unidentified. The PBMCs used were ones drawn from 9.5 to 10 ml of fresh peripheral blood. This entry belongs to a study of Graves' ophthalmopathy and Graves' hyperthyroidism. The study, taken as a whole, reports: Blood shared most expanded thyroid clonotypes above 0.001 frequency.

Amplified TCR beta CDR3 regions were obtained using RNA transcripts as template. First-round RT-PCR with HTBI primers preceded a second-round multiplex PCR. TCRdb processed the multiplex PCR reads anew with MiXCR; each CDR3 protein has one entry. This table holds about 370,000 distinct CDR3 sequences, roughly 15% found once. V lost 2 bases and J lost 10, with 8 bases in between. Germline loops: CDR1 GTSNPN, CDR2 SVGIG (reference sequence). There are 10 residues in the CDR3. The origin of this receptor is an adult woman with stable Graves' hyperthyroidism. The chain links TRBV30 to TRBJ1-1, with D unclear. Sample: peripheral blood. This CDR3 reads CAWSPRIAFF. In nucleotides, the CDR3 is TGTGCCTGGAGTCCTCGTATAGCTTTCTTT.